What follows are 12 T cell receptor beta chains derived from one specimen sequenced in a study of T cells in Graves' hyperthyroidism and ophthalmopathy. RNA transcripts served as the template for amplifying TCR beta CDR3 regions. The primer set for the first-round RT-PCR of the TCR CDR3 was HTBI. TCRdb re-called the multiplex PCR reads with MiXCR, one entry per CDR3 protein. The sample contains 450,000 to 700,000 distinct CDR3 sequences, roughly 46% of which appear only once. Sequenced input: peripheral blood or thyroid tissue (not recorded which). The receptors shown here come from an adult woman with Graves' disease, either hyperthyroidism or ophthalmopathy (not recorded which).

This clonotype was observed a handful of times. The junction departs from the called germline gene at one end, perhaps through a read error. The chain uses TRBV2 and TRBJ2-5, with 9 bases that match TRBD1. The germline CDR1 and CDR2 sequences are SNHLY and FYNNEI. The CDR3 consists of 16 residues. CDR3 region: CAISDGTGGEGETQYF. The CDR3 bases are TGTGCCATCAGTGACGGAACAGGGGGCGAGGGAGAGACCCAGTACTTC.

This clonotype has at least ten counts. V usage is TRBV20-1 and J usage is TRBJ2-6; no definite D call. Germline CDR1 DFQATT, CDR2 SNEGSKA (reference sequence). The CDR3 covers 15 residues. V was cut by 1 base and J by 0 bases, with 7 bases left in between. The CDR3 nucleotides read TGCAGTGCTAGAGTAAGGTACTCTGGGGCCAACGTCCTGACTTTC. It codes for CSARVRYSGANVLTF.

The chain uses TRBV10-3 and TRBJ1-5; D might be TRBD1 (5 bases). The CDR3 runs to 16 residues. CDR1 and CDR2 from the germline V gene are ENHRY and SYGVKD. V was shortened by 3 bases and J by 3 bases, with 15 bases between the two germline ends. The CDR3 region is CAISDRNIGANQPQHF. The CDR3 coding sequence is TGTGCCATCAGTGACCGCAACATTGGGGCCAATCAGCCCCAGCATTTT.

The chain uses TRBV5-1 and TRBJ2-7; possibly TRBD1 for D (6 bases). Trimming removed 0 bases from V and 2 bases from J, with 12 bases in between. The CDR3 covers 15 residues. Germline V gives CDR1 SGHRS, CDR2 YFSETQ. The CDR3 DNA follows: TGCGCCAGCAGCTTGGCAGGGGCCTCTACCTACGAGCAGTACTTC. Protein sequence: CASSLAGASTYEQYF.

The chain is built from TRBV7-2 and TRBJ2-5, with 10 bases aligning to TRBD2. Germline trimming cut 2 bases from V and 4 bases from J; bases unmatched to any gene: 19. The CDR3 covers 20 residues. Germline CDR1 and CDR2: SGHTA and FQGNSA. CDR3 region: CASSLLAGRLAGVRGETQYF. The CDR3 DNA sequence: TGTGCCAGCAGCTTACTTGCAGGGCGGCTAGCGGGAGTACGTGGAGAGACCCAGTACTTC.

The chain has TRBV20-1 and TRBJ1-5; 7 bases fit TRBD1. Germline-derived CDR1 and CDR2 are DFQATT and SNEGSKA (reference sequence). The CDR3 runs to 14 residues. V lost 2 bases to trimming and J lost 5 bases; unmatched junction nucleotides: 6. The CDR3 loop reads CSARNDRAHQPQHF. In DNA form, the CDR3 reads TGCAGTGCTAGAAACGACAGGGCTCATCAGCCCCAGCATTTT.

This rearrangement joins TRBV19 to TRBJ2-2, with 7 positions matching TRBD1. Unmatched junction bases numbered 16, after V lost 7 bases and J lost 8 bases. Germline V gene data show CDR1 as LNHDA and CDR2 as SQIVND (reference sequence). The CDR3 has 16 residues. CDR3 residues: CASTGTVSQVWGELFF. The CDR3 nucleotides are TGTGCCAGTACCGGGACAGTTAGTCAGGTTTGGGGGGAGCTGTTTTTT.

This clonotype was found many times. A read error may produce the germline difference seen at one junction end. The V call is TRBV7-7, the J call TRBJ2-5; the D gene is possibly TRBD1 (5 bases). The CDR3 length is 13 residues. In germline, CDR1 is SSHAT, CDR2 FNYEAQ (reference sequence). CDR3 in DNA: TGTGCTAGCAGCTTAGACAGACAAGAGACCCAGTACTTC. Its protein is CASSLDRQETQYF.

The V and J genes are TRBV10-3 and TRBJ2-5, with 8 bases that match TRBD1. Germline V CDR1 and CDR2: ENHRY, SYGVKD. This CDR3 is built from 14 residues. Trimming removed 8 bases from V and 5 bases from J; junction bases left unmatched: 10. The CDR3 DNA reads as TGTGCCATCGGCCCTGGACAGGGCTCGGAGACCCAGTACTTC. Residues: CAIGPGQGSETQYF.

This clonotype was found a few times. The chain couples TRBV28 to TRBJ2-2; D tentatively reads TRBD1 or TRBD2 (5 bases each). Trimming removed 8 bases at V and 1 base at J, with 14 bases between. Germline CDR1 is MDHEN and CDR2 is SYDVKM. This CDR3 has 15 residues. CDR3 DNA sequence: TGTGCCAGCTCCCCAAGTGGGGGGAACACCGGGGAGCTGTTTTTT. Protein product: CASSPSGGNTGELFF.

The V call is TRBV7-9, the J call TRBJ1-1, with 12 nucleotides matching TRBD1. The germline V gene encodes CDR1 SEHNR and CDR2 FQNEAQ (reference sequence). The CDR3 totals 17 residues. The V gene end was trimmed by 2 bases and the J gene end by 0 bases; junction bases not matched to a gene: 4. In DNA form, the CDR3 reads TGTGCCAGCAGCTTACCGGGACAGGGGGCGATGAACACTGAAGCTTTCTTT. Its translation: CASSLPGQGAMNTEAFF.

The chain has TRBV7-2 and TRBJ1-1; TRBD1 matches 8 bases. Germline trimming cut 5 bases from V and 1 base from J; bases unmatched to any gene: 6. The CDR3 contains 15 residues. The germline gives CDR1 SGHTA, CDR2 FQGNSA. CDR3 DNA: TGTGCCAGCAGCCCACAGACAGGGGCGAACACTGAAGCTTTCTTT. It is translated as CASSPQTGANTEAFF.